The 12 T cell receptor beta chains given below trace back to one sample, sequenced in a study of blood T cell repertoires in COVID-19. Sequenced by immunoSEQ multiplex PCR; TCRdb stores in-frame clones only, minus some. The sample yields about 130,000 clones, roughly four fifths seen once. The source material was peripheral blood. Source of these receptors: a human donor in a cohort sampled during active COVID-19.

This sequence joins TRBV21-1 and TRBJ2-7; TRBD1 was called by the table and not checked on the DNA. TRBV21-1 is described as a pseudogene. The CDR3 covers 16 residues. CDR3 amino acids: CASSNRSPDKTYEQYF. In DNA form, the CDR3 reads TGTGCCAGCAGCAATAGGTCCCCGGACAAGACCTACGAGCAGTACTTC.

CDR3 in amino acids: CASSYGLAGNTISYEQYF. The CDR3 coding sequence is TGTGCCAGCAGTTACGGACTAGCGGGGAACACTATTTCCTACGAGCAGTACTTC. V gene TRBV3-1 (or the pseudogene TRBV3-2) combines with J gene TRBJ2-7, with 12 positions matching TRBD2. With 6 bases clipped from V and 1 base from J, the junction kept 13 bases outside the gene matches. Per the germline V gene, CDR1 is LGHDT and CDR2 is YNNKEL (reference sequence). This CDR3 region has 18 residues.

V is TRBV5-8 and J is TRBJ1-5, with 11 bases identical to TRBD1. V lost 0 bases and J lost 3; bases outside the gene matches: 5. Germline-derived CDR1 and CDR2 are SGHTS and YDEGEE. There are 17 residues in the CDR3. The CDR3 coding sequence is TGTGCCAGCAGCTTGGTCGGGACAGGGGGGCTCAATCAGCCCCAGCATTTT. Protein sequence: CASSLVGTGGLNQPQHF.

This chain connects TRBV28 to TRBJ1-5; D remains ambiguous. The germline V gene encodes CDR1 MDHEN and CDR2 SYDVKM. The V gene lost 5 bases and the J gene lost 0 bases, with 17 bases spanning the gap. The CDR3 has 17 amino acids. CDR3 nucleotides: TGTGCCAGCAGTCCGATCGGGTCCCTCTCTAGCAATCAGCCCCAGCATTTT. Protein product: CASSPIGSLSSNQPQHF.

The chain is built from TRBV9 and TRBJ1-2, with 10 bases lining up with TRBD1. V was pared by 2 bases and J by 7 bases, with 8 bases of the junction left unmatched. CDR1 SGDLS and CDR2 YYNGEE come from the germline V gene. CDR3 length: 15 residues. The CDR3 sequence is CASSVGDRGISGYTF. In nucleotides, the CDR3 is TGTGCCAGCAGCGTGGGGGACAGGGGTATCTCTGGCTACACCTTC. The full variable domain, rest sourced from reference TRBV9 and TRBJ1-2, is DSGVTQTPKHLITATGQRVTLRCSPRSGDLSVYWYQQSLDQGLQFLIQYYNGEERAKGNILERFSAQQFPDLHSELNLSSLELGDSALYFCASSVGDRGISGYTFGSGTRLTVV.

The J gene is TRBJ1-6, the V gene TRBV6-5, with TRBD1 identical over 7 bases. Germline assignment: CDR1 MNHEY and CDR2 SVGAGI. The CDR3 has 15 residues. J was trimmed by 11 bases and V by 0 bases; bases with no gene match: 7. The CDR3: CASSYSQGGLPPLHF. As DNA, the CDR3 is TGTGCCAGCAGTTACTCGCAGGGGGGTCTTCCACCCCTCCACTTT.

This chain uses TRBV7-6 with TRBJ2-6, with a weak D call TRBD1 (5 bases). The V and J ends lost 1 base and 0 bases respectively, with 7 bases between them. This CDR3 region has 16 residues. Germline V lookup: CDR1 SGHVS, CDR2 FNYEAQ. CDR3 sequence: CASSLGGPSGANVLTF. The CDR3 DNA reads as TGTGCCAGCAGCTTAGGGGGCCCCTCTGGGGCCAACGTCCTGACTTTC.

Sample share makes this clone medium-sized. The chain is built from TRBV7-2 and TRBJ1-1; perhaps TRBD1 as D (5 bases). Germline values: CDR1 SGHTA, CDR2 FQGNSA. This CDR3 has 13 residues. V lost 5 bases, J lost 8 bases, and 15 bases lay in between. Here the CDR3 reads CASSVGWQGEAFF. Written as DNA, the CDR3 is TGTGCCAGCAGCGTAGGCTGGCAGGGAGAAGCTTTCTTT. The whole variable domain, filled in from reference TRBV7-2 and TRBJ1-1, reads GAGVSQSPSNKVTEKGKDVELRCDPISGHTALYWYRQSLGQGLEFLIYFQGNSAPDKSGLPSDRFSAERTGGSVSTLTIQRTQQEDSAVYLCASSVGWQGEAFFGQGTRLTVV.

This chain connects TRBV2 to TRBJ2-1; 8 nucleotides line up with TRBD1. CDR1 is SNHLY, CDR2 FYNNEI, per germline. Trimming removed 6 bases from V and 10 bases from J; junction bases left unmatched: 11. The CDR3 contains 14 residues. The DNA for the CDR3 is TGTGCCAGCAGGGGATTCGGACAGGGCTCGGAGCAGTTCTTC. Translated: CASRGFGQGSEQFF.

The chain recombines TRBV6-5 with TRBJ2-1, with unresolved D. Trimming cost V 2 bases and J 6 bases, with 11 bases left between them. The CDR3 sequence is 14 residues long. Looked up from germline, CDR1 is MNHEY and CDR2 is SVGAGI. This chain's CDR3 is CASSYRLAVNEQFF. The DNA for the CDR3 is TGTGCCAGCAGTTACCGCCTGGCCGTCAATGAGCAGTTCTTC.

The chain's CDR3 is CASRAGGYSNQPQHF. The CDR3 DNA sequence: TGTGCCAGCAGAGCGGGGGGCTATAGCAATCAGCCCCAGCATTTT. The V gene is TRBV6-5, the J gene TRBJ1-5, with a possible D match to TRBD1 (6 bases). The CDR3 contains 15 residues. V lost 6 bases and J lost 0, with 12 bases in between. The germline V gene has CDR1 MNHEY and CDR2 SVGAGI.

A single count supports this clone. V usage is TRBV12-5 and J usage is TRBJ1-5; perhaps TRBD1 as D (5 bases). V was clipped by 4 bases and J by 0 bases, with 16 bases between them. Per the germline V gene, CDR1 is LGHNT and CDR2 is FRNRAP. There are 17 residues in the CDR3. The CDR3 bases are TGTGCTAGTGGTTCCCTGAAGGGGCGCGGTAGCAATCAGCCCCAGCATTTT. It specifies CASGSLKGRGSNQPQHF.